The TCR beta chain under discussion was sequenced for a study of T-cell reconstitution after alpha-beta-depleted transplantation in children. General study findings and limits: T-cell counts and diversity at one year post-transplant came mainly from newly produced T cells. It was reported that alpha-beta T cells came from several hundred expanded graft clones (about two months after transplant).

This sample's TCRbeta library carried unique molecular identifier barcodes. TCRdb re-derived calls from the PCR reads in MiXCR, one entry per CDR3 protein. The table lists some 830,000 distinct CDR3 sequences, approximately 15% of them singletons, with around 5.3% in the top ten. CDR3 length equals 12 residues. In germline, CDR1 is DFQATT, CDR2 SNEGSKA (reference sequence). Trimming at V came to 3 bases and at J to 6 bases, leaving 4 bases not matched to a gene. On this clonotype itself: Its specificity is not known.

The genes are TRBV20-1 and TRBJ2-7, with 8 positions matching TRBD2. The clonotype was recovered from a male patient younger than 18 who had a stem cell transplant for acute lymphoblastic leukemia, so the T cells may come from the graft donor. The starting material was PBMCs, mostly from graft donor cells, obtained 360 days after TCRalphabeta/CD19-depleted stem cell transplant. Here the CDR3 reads CSASESGSEQYF. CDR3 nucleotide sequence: TGCAGTGCTAGTGAGAGCGGGAGCGAGCAGTACTTC.